A single sample gave rise to the 22 T cell receptor beta chains below, sequenced in a study of post-analysis software for immune sequencing data. Points from the study as a whole: Included in a set of five TRBV segments more frequent in patients than controls were TRBV5-6, TRBV5-1 and TRBV20-1.

Antigens of these TCRs are unknown. Unique molecular identifiers were carried by the TCR beta cDNA libraries. MiXCR, run by TCRdb on the PCR reads, gives a single entry per CDR3 protein. The data show about 760,000 distinct CDR3 sequences, 25% to 30% seen once. The sequencing sample was made of blood. The receptors here all came from a girl aged 10-17 years with multiple sclerosis.

This clonotype has just one count. The V gene is TRBV28, the J gene TRBJ1-2; maybe TRBD1 (5 bases). The CDR3 sequence is 12 residues long. Germline V gene sequence: CDR1 MDHEN, CDR2 SYDVKM. Between the trimmed V and J ends, which lost 3 bases and 6 bases, there was a span of 8 bases. The CDR3 protein is CASSLAGHGYTF. CDR3 nucleotide sequence: TGTGCCAGCAGTTTGGCAGGGCATGGCTACACCTTC.

This chain joins TRBV6-1 and TRBJ1-6; D perhaps matches TRBD1 (6 bases). This CDR3 region has 15 residues. V lost 11 bases, J lost 9 bases, and 23 bases lay in between. Germline CDR1 is MNHNS and CDR2 is SASEGT. CDR3 sequence reads: CACTRSGASGSPLHF. The CDR3, as DNA: TGTGCCTGCACCAGGTCGGGGGCTTCCGGTTCACCCCTCCACTTT.

This rearrangement joins TRBV27 to TRBJ1-2, with 7 nucleotides matching TRBD1. CDR1 and CDR2 from the germline V gene are MNHEY and SMNVEV (reference sequence). The CDR3 totals 14 residues. V dropped 4 bases and J dropped 4; count of bases not matched to a gene: 6. CDR3 nucleotide sequence: TGTGCCAGCAGTTCCGCCCGACAGGGCTATGGCTACACCTTC. Encoded protein: CASSSARQGYGYTF.

J is TRBJ2-4 and V is TRBV2; 7 bases are shared with TRBD1. V gave up 0 bases and J gave up 7 bases; unmatched junction bases: 6. CDR3 length equals 15 residues. The germline V gene has CDR1 SNHLY and CDR2 FYNNEI. Here the CDR3 reads CASSEAGLRGNIQYF. In nucleotides, the CDR3 is TGTGCCAGCAGTGAAGCAGGGCTCAGGGGGAACATTCAGTACTTC.

This chain joins TRBV12-3 or TRBV12-4 and TRBJ2-3; maybe TRBD2 (7 bases). The CDR3 runs to 15 residues. Trimming removed 7 bases at V and 1 base at J, with 15 bases between. CDR3 bases: TGTGCCAGCAACTACCGGGGGGCCGGCACAGATACGCAGTATTTT. Translation: CASNYRGAGTDTQYF.

The J gene is TRBJ1-2, the V gene TRBV5-1; 9 nucleotides align to TRBD1. CDR3 length: 15 residues. With 4 bases clipped from V and 4 bases from J, the junction kept 8 bases outside the gene matches. Per the germline V gene, CDR1 is SGHRS and CDR2 is YFSETQ. CDR3 amino acids: CASSRGETGGYGYTF. In DNA, the CDR3 is TGCGCCAGCAGCCGAGGGGAGACAGGGGGCTATGGCTACACCTTC.

V gene TRBV7-9 combines with J gene TRBJ2-5; the D gene is possibly TRBD2 (6 bases). The J call is doubtful: the DNA matches TRBJ2-4 better. CDR1 is SEHNR and CDR2 is FQNEAQ in the germline V gene (reference sequence). The CDR3 consists of 13 residues. As DNA, the CDR3 is TGTGCCAGCAGCTCCCTGGGGGGAAACATTCAGTACTTC. It yields the protein CASSSLGGNIQYF.

The chain links TRBV10-3 to TRBJ2-1; D ambiguous. The end of the DNA fits TRBJ2-7 better, so the J call may be wrong. The germline gives CDR1 ENHRY, CDR2 SYGVKD. The length of the CDR3 is 12 residues. The CDR3 nucleotides are TGTGCCATCAGTGAGTATCGCAATGAGCAGTACTTC. Its protein is CAISEYRNEQYF.

This clonotype came up many times. The chain is built from TRBV20-1 and TRBJ2-1; a weak D match, TRBD2 (6 bases). CDR1 is DFQATT and CDR2 is SNEGSKA in the germline V gene (reference sequence). This CDR3 comprises 12 residues. The ends were cut back, 0 bases at V and 12 bases at J, with 12 bases in the middle. For the CDR3, the DNA is TGCAGTGCTAGAGACGGGGGTGTTGGGCAGTTCTTC. The encoded protein is CSARDGGVGQFF.

This clonotype was recorded a few times. V and J are TRBV20-1 and TRBJ2-1; 9 bases agree with TRBD2. Germline V CDR1 and CDR2: DFQATT, SNEGSKA (reference sequence). This CDR3 comprises 16 residues. V shed 5 bases and J 4 bases; nucleotides not matched to a gene: 12. CDR3 protein: CSAETGLAAPYNEQFF. The CDR3 nucleotides read TGCAGTGCTGAAACGGGACTAGCCGCGCCATACAATGAGCAGTTCTTC.

The CDR3 DNA reads TGTGCCAGCAGTACCTCAACTAGCGGGGGTAACACAGATACGCAGTATTTT. Translation: CASSTSTSGGNTDTQYF. The rearrangement uses TRBV27 and TRBJ2-3, with 11 bases fitting TRBD2. Germline CDR1 is MNHEY and CDR2 is SMNVEV (reference sequence). V dropped 5 bases and J dropped 2; count of bases not matched to a gene: 9. There are 17 residues in the CDR3.

The V call is TRBV12-3 or TRBV12-4, the J call TRBJ1-5; no firm D call. CDR3 size: 14 residues. Deletions cut 6 bases from V and 3 bases from J, with 12 bases between. In DNA form, the CDR3 reads TGTGCCAGCAGCGGGCTCACGGCCAATCAGCCCCAGCATTTT. Encoded protein: CASSGLTANQPQHF.

This rearrangement joins TRBV7-9 to TRBJ2-5, with TRBD2 as a possible D gene (6 bases). CDR1 is SEHNR and CDR2 is FQNEAQ in the germline V gene (reference sequence). Trimming removed 2 bases at V and 1 base at J, with 11 bases between. The CDR3 length is 15 residues. CDR3: CASSLIFGGQETQYF. The CDR3, as DNA: TGTGCCAGCAGCTTAATCTTCGGGGGCCAAGAGACCCAGTACTTC.

This clonotype was picked up many times. J is TRBJ2-7 and V is TRBV29-1, with 8 bases lining up with TRBD1. With 1 base clipped from V and 2 bases from J, the junction kept 7 bases outside the gene matches. CDR1 is SQVTM and CDR2 is ANQGSEA in the germline V gene. CDR3 size: 15 residues. CDR3 DNA: TGCAGCGTTGAAGGGCGAGGACAGGGACCCTACGAGCAGTACTTC. It translates to CSVEGRGQGPYEQYF.

This clonotype appeared a few times. The chain couples TRBV7-9 to TRBJ2-1; either TRBD1 or TRBD2 may supply D (5 bases each). Trimming stripped 5 bases from V and 4 bases from J, with 18 bases between. The CDR3 loop spans 16 amino acids. Per the germline V gene, CDR1 is SEHNR and CDR2 is FQNEAQ (reference sequence). The DNA of the CDR3 is TGTGCCAGCAGCCCTTCAGGTGGGACGGATTACAATGAGCAGTTCTTC. It is translated as CASSPSGGTDYNEQFF.

The CDR3 nucleotides read TGTGCCAGCATTCGGGACAGGGGAAAGAATCAGCCCCAGCATTTT. This gives the protein CASIRDRGKNQPQHF. The gene calls are TRBV2 and TRBJ1-5; 10 bases fit TRBD1. Germline assignment: CDR1 SNHLY and CDR2 FYNNEI. The ends lost 7 bases at V and 4 bases at J; junction bases unmatched: 7. This CDR3 is built from 15 residues.

CDR3 amino acids: CASRNPGTGVGETQYF. CDR3 nucleotides: TGTGCCAGCAGAAACCCCGGGACAGGGGTAGGAGAGACCCAGTACTTC. The chain uses TRBV6-5 and TRBJ2-5, with TRBD1 matching over 10 bases. CDR3 length: 16 amino acids. In germline, CDR1 is MNHEY, CDR2 SVGAGI. V trimming: 6 bases; J trimming: 4 bases; junction bases outside the gene matches: 11.

This clonotype showed up many times. The chain recombines TRBV29-1 with TRBJ2-1, with 10 nucleotides matching TRBD2. J lost 5 bases, V lost 0 bases, and 13 bases had no gene match. Per the germline V gene, CDR1 is SQVTM and CDR2 is ANQGSEA. The CDR3 is 18 residues long. The CDR3 nucleotides are TGCAGCGTTGAAGATCGGAGTAGCGGGGGGAAGAGAAACAATGAGCAGTTCTTC. It is translated as CSVEDRSSGGKRNNEQFF.

V gene TRBV4-3 combines with J gene TRBJ2-1; 9 nucleotides match TRBD2. Per germline, CDR1 LGHNA and CDR2 YSLEER. The CDR3 has 15 amino acids. With V trimmed by 4 bases and J by 9 bases, 10 bases remained unmatched. The CDR3 nucleotides are TGCGCCAGCAGCCCAGTTGCGGGAGGGTCTACTGAGCAGTTCTTC. Translated, it gives CASSPVAGGSTEQFF.

The genes are TRBV11-3 and TRBJ2-2; the D call may be TRBD1 or TRBD2 (5 bases each). CDR1 is SGHNT, CDR2 YENEEA, per germline. The CDR3 spans 14 residues. Trimming removed 4 bases from V and 4 bases from J, with 10 bases in between. CDR3: CASSWDGTTGELFF. For the CDR3, the DNA is TGTGCCAGCAGCTGGGACGGTACCACCGGGGAGCTGTTTTTT.

The table lists this clonotype with a few counts. This chain joins TRBV20-1 and TRBJ2-5, with TRBD2 matching 11 bases. Germline trimming cut 1 base from V and 4 bases from J; bases unmatched to any gene: 8. The CDR3 is 16 residues long. Per germline, CDR1 DFQATT and CDR2 SNEGSKA (reference sequence). The CDR3 protein is CSARVGTSGPTETQYF. The CDR3 nucleotides read TGCAGTGCTAGAGTCGGGACTAGCGGACCTACAGAGACCCAGTACTTC.

The chain carries TRBV4-1 and TRBJ1-1; perhaps TRBD1 as D (6 bases). There are 16 residues in the CDR3. The V end was cut by 3 bases, the J end by 4 bases, with 18 bases between. Germline CDR1 is MGHRA and CDR2 is YSYEKL. For the CDR3, the DNA is TGCGCCAGCAGCCAGGCTCCGGGGGGCTGGGGCACTGAAGCTTTCTTT. It is translated as CASSQAPGGWGTEAFF.